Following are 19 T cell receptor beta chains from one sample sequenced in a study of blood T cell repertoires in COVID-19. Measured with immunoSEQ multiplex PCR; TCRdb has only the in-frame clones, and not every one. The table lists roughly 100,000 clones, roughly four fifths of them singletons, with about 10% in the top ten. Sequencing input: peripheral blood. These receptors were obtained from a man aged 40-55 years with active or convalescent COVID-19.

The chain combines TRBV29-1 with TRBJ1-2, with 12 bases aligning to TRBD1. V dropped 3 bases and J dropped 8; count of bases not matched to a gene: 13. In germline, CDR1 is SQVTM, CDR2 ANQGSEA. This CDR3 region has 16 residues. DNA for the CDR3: TGCAGCGTTGACGCGAATAAAGGGACAGGGGGCGGAGGCTACACCTTC. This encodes CSVDANKGTGGGGYTF.

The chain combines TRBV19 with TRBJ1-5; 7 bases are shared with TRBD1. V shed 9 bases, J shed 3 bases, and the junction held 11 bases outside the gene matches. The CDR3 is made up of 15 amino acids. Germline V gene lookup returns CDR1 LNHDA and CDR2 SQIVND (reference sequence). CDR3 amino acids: CASTPGGGYNQPQHF. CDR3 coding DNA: TGTGCCAGCACGCCGGGAGGGGGCTACAATCAGCCCCAGCATTTT.

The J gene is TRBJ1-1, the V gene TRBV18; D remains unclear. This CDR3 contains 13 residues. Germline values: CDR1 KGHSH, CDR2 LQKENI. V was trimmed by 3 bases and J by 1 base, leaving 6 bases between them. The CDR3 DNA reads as TGTGCCAGCTCACCGGCGGAGAACACTGAAGCTTTCTTT. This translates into CASSPAENTEAFF.

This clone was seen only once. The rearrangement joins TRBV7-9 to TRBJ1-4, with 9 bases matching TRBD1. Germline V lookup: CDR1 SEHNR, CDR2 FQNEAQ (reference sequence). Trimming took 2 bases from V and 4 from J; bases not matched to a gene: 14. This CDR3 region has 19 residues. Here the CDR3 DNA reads TGTGCCAGCAGCTTATCCTCCCCGGGACAGGGCCGACTTAATGAAAAACTGTTTTTT. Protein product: CASSLSSPGQGRLNEKLFF.

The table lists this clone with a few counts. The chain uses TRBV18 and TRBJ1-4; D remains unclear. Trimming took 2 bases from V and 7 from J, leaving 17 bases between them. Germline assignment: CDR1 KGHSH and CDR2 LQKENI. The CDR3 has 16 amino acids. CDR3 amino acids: CASSPVSGVGGEKLFF. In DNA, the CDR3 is TGTGCCAGCTCACCAGTTTCGGGAGTTGGTGGTGAAAAACTGTTTTTT.

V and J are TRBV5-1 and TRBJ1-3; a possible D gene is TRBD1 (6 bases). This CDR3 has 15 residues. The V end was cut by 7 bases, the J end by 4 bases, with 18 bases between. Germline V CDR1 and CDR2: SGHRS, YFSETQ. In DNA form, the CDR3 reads TGCGCCAGCTCGATGGAACAGGGCCAAGGAAACACCATATATTTT. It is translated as CASSMEQGQGNTIYF.

As DNA, the CDR3 is TGCGCCAGCAGCCAAGGTTCTCTCCATAACAACTACGAGCAGTACTTC. Translating it yields CASSQGSLHNNYEQYF. The V and J genes are TRBV4-3 and TRBJ2-7; D is unresolved. Germline CDR1 is LGHNA and CDR2 is YSLEER. V shed 1 base and J shed 3 bases, with 16 bases lying between them. The CDR3 spans 16 residues.

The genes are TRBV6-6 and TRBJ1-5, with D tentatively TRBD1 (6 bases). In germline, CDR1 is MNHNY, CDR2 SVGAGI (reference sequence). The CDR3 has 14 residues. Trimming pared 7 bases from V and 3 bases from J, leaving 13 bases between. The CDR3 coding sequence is TGTGCCAGCATCTATGGGGGGGCCAATCAGCCCCAGCATTTT. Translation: CASIYGGANQPQHF.

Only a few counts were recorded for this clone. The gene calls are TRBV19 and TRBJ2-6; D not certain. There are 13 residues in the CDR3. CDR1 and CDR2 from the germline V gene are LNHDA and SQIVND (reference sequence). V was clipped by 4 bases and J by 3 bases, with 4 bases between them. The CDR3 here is CASSKSGANVLTF. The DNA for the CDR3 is TGTGCCAGTAGTAAGAGTGGGGCCAACGTCCTGACTTTC.

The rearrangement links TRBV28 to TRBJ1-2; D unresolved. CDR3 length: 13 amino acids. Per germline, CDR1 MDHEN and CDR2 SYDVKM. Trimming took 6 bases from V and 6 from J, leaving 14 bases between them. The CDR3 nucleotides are TGTGCCAGCAGCCTCGCGGCGGAAAATGGCTACACCTTC. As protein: CASSLAAENGYTF.

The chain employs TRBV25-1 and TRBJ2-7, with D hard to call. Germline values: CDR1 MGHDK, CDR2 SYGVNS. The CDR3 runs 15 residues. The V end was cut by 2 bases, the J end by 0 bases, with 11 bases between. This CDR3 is CASSEARQLSYEQYF. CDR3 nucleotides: TGTGCCAGCAGTGAAGCTAGGCAGCTCTCCTACGAGCAGTACTTC.

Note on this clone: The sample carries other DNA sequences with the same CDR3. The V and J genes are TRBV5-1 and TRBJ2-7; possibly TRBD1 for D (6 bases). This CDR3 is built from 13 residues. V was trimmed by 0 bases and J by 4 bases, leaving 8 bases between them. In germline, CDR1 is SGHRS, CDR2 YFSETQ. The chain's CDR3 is CASSLGTGYEQYF. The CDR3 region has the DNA TGCGCCAGCAGCTTGGGAACAGGGTACGAGCAGTACTTC.

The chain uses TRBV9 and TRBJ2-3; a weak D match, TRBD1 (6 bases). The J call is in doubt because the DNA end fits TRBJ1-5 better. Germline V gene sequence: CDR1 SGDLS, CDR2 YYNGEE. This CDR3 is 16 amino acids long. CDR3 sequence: CASSARGGAGGDTQHF. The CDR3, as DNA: TGTGCCAGCAGCGCCCGCGGGGGGGCCGGGGGAGATACGCAGCATTTT.

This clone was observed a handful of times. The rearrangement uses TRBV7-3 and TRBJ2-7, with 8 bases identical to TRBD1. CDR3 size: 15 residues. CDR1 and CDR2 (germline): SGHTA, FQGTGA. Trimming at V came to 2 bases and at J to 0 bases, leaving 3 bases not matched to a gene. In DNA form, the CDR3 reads TGTGCCAGCAGCTTAGGACAGGGTTACTCCTACGAGCAGTACTTC. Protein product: CASSLGQGYSYEQYF.

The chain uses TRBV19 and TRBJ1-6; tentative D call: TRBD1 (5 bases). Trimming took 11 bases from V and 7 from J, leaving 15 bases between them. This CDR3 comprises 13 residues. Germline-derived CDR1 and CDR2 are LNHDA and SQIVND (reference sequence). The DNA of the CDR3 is TGTGCCGCCAGCGACAGCCTGAATTCACCCCTCCACTTT. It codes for CAASDSLNSPLHF.

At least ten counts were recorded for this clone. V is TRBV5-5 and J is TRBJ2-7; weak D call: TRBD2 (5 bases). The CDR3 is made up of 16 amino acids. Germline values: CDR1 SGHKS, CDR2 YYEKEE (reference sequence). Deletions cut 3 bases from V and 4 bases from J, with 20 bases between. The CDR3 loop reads CASSSDFVIATYEQYF. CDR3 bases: TGTGCCAGCAGCTCAGATTTCGTCATAGCGACATACGAGCAGTACTTC.

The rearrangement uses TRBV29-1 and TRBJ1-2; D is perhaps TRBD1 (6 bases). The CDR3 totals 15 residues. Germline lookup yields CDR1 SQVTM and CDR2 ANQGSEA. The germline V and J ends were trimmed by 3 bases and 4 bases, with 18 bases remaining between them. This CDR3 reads CSVDILRGGGYGYTF. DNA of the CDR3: TGCAGCGTTGATATTCTCAGGGGAGGGGGCTATGGCTACACCTTC.

The CDR3 loop reads CATPGPETQYF. In DNA, the CDR3 is TGTGCCACCCCAGGGCCAGAGACCCAGTACTTC. V usage is TRBV7-9 and J usage is TRBJ2-5, with D possibly TRBD1 on 5 matching bases. The germline V gene encodes CDR1 SEHNR and CDR2 FQNEAQ (reference sequence). V lost 10 bases and J 4 bases, leaving 10 bases between the germline ends. CDR3 length: 11 residues. The complete variable domain, with remaining parts taken from reference TRBV7-9 and TRBJ2-5, reads DTGVSQNPRHKITKRGQNVTFRCDPISEHNRLYWYRQTLGQGPEFLTYFQNEAQLEKSRLLSDRFSAERPKGSFSTLEIQRTEQGDSAMYLCATPGPETQYFGPGTRLLVL.

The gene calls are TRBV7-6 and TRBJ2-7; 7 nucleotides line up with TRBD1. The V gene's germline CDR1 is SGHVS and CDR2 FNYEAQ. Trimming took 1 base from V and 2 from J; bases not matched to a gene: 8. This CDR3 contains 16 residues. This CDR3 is CASSLEYRGYPYEQYF. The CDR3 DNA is TGTGCCAGCAGCTTAGAGTACAGGGGATATCCCTACGAGCAGTACTTC.